This entry concerns a single TCR beta chain. It was with 60 Vbeta and 13 Jbeta primers that the PCR ran. Produced via immunoSEQ multiplex PCR; TCRdb's table is partial and in-frame only. The table has about 150,000 clones, about 85% seen once. This sample stems from a study of cytomegalovirus exposure and HLA in healthy donors. This CDR3 spans 13 amino acids. The ends were cut back, 5 bases at V and 7 bases at J, with 17 bases in the middle. Germline V CDR1 and CDR2: SQVTM, ANQGSEA. This TCR derives from a woman under 30 in good health and CMV-seronegative. The sequencing input was PBMCs. The chain combines TRBV29-1 with TRBJ1-2; D gene unclear. CDR3 loop: CSVNDGGVSGYTF. DNA for the CDR3: TGCAGCGTTAATGATGGTGGTGTGAGTGGCTACACCTTC.